A selection of T cell receptor beta chains follows, all from one sample in a study of T-cell memory formation after mild COVID-19. TCRdb fed the 5' RACE reads into MiXCR, producing one record per CDR3 protein. The repertoire holds about 420,000 distinct CDR3 sequences, 23% seen once, with under 15% in the top ten. Specimen: PBMCs or a T cell subset sorted from them (not recorded which). The receptor source for this set is an adult woman who had mild COVID-19 (a few samples of this study predate the infection). Cell type and time point are not known. Each CDR3 is given with its conserved first and last residue. A D gene is named only where the DNA matches it firmly. A row's size may be missing; if present it is once, few, many or a size class.

CDR3aa: CASSLYRGTMYEQYF
CDR3nt: TGTGCCAGCAGCCTGTACCGGGGTACAATGTACGAGCAGTACTTC
v_gene: TRBV7-9
j_gene: TRBJ2-7
abundance: .
d_gene: .

CDR3aa: CASSVGTGGNEAFF
CDR3nt: TGTGCCAGCAGCGTAGGAACAGGGGGCAATGAAGCTTTCTTT
v_gene: TRBV9
j_gene: TRBJ1-1
abundance: few
d_gene: TRBD1

CDR3aa: CASSHGISPQETQYF
CDR3nt: TGTGCCAGCAGCCATGGCATCAGTCCGCAAGAGACCCAGTACTTC
v_gene: TRBV7-9
j_gene: TRBJ2-5
abundance: few
d_gene: .

CDR3aa: CASSLSPGQGGTEAFF
CDR3nt: TGCGCCAGCAGCCTGTCACCGGGACAGGGGGGCACTGAAGCTTTCTTT
v_gene: TRBV4-1
j_gene: TRBJ1-1
abundance: .
d_gene: TRBD1

CDR3aa: CARRLAGGSGANVLTF
CDR3nt: TGTGCCAGAAGACTAGCGGGGGGATCGGGGGCCAACGTCCTGACTTTC
v_gene: TRBV6-2/TRBV6-3
j_gene: TRBJ2-6
abundance: .
d_gene: TRBD2

CDR3aa: CASSLQQQGELYEQYF
CDR3nt: TGCGCCAGCAGCCTCCAGCAGCAGGGGGAACTCTACGAGCAGTACTTC
v_gene: TRBV4-1
j_gene: TRBJ2-7
abundance: many
d_gene: TRBD1

CDR3aa: CSARDGASGQRGEQFF
CDR3nt: TGCAGTGCTAGAGATGGGGCTAGCGGTCAGAGGGGTGAGCAGTTCTTC
v_gene: TRBV20-1
j_gene: TRBJ2-1
abundance: many
d_gene: TRBD2

CDR3aa: CASSHGQGVNQPQHF
CDR3nt: TGTGCCAGCAGCCATGGACAGGGGGTCAATCAGCCCCAGCATTTT
v_gene: TRBV7-9
j_gene: TRBJ1-5
abundance: .
d_gene: TRBD1

CDR3aa: CASFGDGELFF
CDR3nt: TGTGCCAGCTTCGGGGACGGGGAGCTGTTTTTT
v_gene: TRBV2
j_gene: TRBJ2-2
abundance: few
d_gene: .

CDR3aa: CASSFPLKYEQYF
CDR3nt: TGTGCCAGCAGCTTTCCCCTTAAATACGAGCAGTACTTC
v_gene: TRBV7-2
j_gene: TRBJ2-7
abundance: few
d_gene: .

CDR3aa: CASSLGTSVVVEQFF
CDR3nt: TGCGCCAGCAGCTTAGGGACTAGCGTAGTAGTAGAGCAGTTCTTC
v_gene: TRBV5-1
j_gene: TRBJ2-1
abundance: .
d_gene: TRBD2

CDR3aa: CASSSTTSGTYEQYF
CDR3nt: TGTGCCAGCAGCTCCACGACATCGGGGACCTACGAGCAGTACTTC
v_gene: TRBV7-9
j_gene: TRBJ2-7
abundance: few
d_gene: .

CDR3aa: CASSPGTAPTLAKNIQYF
CDR3nt: TGTGCCAGCTCACCAGGGACAGCGCCTACATTAGCCAAAAACATTCAGTACTTC
v_gene: TRBV18
j_gene: TRBJ2-4
abundance: few
d_gene: TRBD1

CDR3aa: CASSSEGARLFYEQYF
CDR3nt: TGTGCCAGCAGTTCGGAGGGGGCGCGGCTATTCTACGAGCAGTACTTC
v_gene: TRBV12-3/TRBV12-4
j_gene: TRBJ2-7
abundance: .
d_gene: .

CDR3aa: CASSLGGNEQYF
CDR3nt: TGTGCCAGCAGCTTAGGAGGGAACGAGCAGTACTTC
v_gene: TRBV12-3/TRBV12-4
j_gene: TRBJ2-7
abundance: few
d_gene: .

CDR3aa: CASSYFGEWYGYTF
CDR3nt: TGTGCCAGCAGTTACTTCGGGGAGTGGTATGGCTACACCTTC
v_gene: TRBV6-5
j_gene: TRBJ1-2
abundance: .
d_gene: .

CDR3aa: CASSQAPGQSYEQYF
CDR3nt: TGTGCCAGCAGCCAAGCGCCGGGACAGTCCTACGAGCAGTACTTC
v_gene: TRBV3-1
j_gene: TRBJ2-7
abundance: .
d_gene: TRBD1

CDR3aa: CASSLRLAGYEQYF
CDR3nt: TGCGCCAGCAGCTTACGACTAGCGGGGTACGAGCAGTACTTC
v_gene: TRBV5-1
j_gene: TRBJ2-7
abundance: .
d_gene: TRBD2

CDR3aa: CASSQEGAGTQYF
CDR3nt: TGTGCCAGCAGCCAAGAGGGGGCGGGGACCCAGTACTTC
v_gene: TRBV7-7
j_gene: TRBJ2-5
abundance: few
d_gene: TRBD1

CDR3aa: CASSQGALAEVDTQYF
CDR3nt: TGTGCCAGCAGCCAGGGCGCACTAGCGGAGGTAGATACGCAGTATTTT
v_gene: TRBV5-6
j_gene: TRBJ2-3
abundance: .
d_gene: TRBD2

CDR3aa: CASIPRGPTDTQYF
CDR3nt: TGTGCCAGCATTCCCCGGGGGCCGACAGATACGCAGTATTTT
v_gene: TRBV7-8
j_gene: TRBJ2-3
abundance: .
d_gene: .

CDR3aa: CASTPGPRSYEQYF
CDR3nt: TGTGCCAGCACACCGGGACCCAGATCCTACGAGCAGTACTTC
v_gene: TRBV12-3/TRBV12-4
j_gene: TRBJ2-7
abundance: .
d_gene: .